This T cell receptor (beta chain) came from a study of tumor-infiltrating lymphocytes in oesophageal squamous cell carcinoma listed by TCRdb under 2016. Comments on this clonotype: Its antigen is currently not known. No base-level quality is on record; no much larger clone is a single base apart.

Library method: PCR. The reads were generated on an Illumina HiSeq 1500. The raw public data were reprocessed by TCRdb itself: fastp quality trimming at Q25, MiXCR clonotype calling, in-frame beta chains only. Every entry covers one CDR3 protein and lists the most common genes and DNA from its rows. This sample gives about 15,000 distinct CDR3 sequences in total; 40% to 60% of them show up just once. The ten top clones hold roughly a sixth of the sample. CDR1 SEHNR and CDR2 FQNEAQ are derived from the germline V gene (reference sequence). Counted from cysteine to phenylalanine, this CDR3 has 16 amino acids. Only CDR3 DNA is held: 48 bases, read in frame from base 1.

This receptor chain uses TRBV7-9 and TRBJ2-6; the central 8 bases match TRBD2. Matching the DNA end better, TRBJ2-1 makes the J call doubtful. This clonotype was obtained from a male donor with esophageal squamous cell carcinoma. The specimen was esophageal tumor tissue. The DNA sequence is TGTGCCAGCAGCCCTGGACTAGCCCTTCTCCCTGAAAAGCAGTTCTTC. The resulting protein is CASSPGLALLPEKQFF.